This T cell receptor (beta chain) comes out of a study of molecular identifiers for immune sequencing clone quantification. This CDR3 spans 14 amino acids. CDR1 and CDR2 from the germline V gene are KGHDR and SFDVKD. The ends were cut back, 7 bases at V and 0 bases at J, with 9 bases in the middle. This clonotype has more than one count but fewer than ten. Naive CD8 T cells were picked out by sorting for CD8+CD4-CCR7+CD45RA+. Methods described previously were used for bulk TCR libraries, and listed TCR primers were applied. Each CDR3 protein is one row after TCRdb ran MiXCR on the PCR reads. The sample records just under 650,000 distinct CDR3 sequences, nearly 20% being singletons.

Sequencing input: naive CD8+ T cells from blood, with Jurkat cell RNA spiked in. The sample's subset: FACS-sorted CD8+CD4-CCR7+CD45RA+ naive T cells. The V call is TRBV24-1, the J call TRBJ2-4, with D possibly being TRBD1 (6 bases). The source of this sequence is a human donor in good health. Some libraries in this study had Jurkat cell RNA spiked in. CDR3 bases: TGTGCCACCAGCCCCAGGGGAGCCAAAAACATTCAGTACTTC. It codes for CATSPRGAKNIQYF.